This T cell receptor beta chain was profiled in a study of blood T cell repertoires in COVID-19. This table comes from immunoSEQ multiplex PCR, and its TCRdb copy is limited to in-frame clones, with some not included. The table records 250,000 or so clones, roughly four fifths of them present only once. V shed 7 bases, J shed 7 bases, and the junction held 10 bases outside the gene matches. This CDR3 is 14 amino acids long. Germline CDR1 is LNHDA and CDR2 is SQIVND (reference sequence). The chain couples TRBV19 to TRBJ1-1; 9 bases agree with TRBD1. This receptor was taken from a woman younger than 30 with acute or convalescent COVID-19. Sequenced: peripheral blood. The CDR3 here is CASTRGGTGIEAFF. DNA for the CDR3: TGTGCCAGTACCAGGGGGGGGACAGGGATTGAAGCTTTCTTT.